One and the same sample provided the 11 T cell receptor beta chains below, sequenced in a study of tumor-infiltrating lymphocytes in primary liver carcinoma. Unsorted whole blood supplied the RNA, and germline DNA was extracted too. TCR beta cDNA was prepared out of roughly 520 ng total RNA by means of a constant-region primer. A slightly modified ARM-PCR protocol with three nested multiplex PCR rounds produced these TCR beta libraries. Running 9 to 11 cycles apiece, the first two PCR rounds relied on TRBV1-TRBV30 forward primers together with a C-beta reverse primer. One entry per CDR3 protein, called by TCRdb with MiXCR from the multiplex PCR reads. Among about 330,000 distinct CDR3 sequences listed, about 65% were seen once. Sample: peripheral blood. The receptors were gathered from a man aged 35 to 55 with primary liver carcinoma and hepatitis B virus infection.

This chain uses TRBV6-5 with TRBJ1-1, with D hard to call. Germline CDR1 is MNHEY and CDR2 is SVGAGI. The CDR3 spans 15 residues. V was trimmed by 0 bases and J by 4 bases, leaving 12 bases between them. CDR3 loop: CASSYSTGACTEAFF. The CDR3 bases are TGTGCCAGCAGTTACTCGACGGGAGCATGCACTGAAGCTTTCTTT.

Points on this clonotype: Germline and junction disagree at one end, which may indicate a read error. This sequence joins TRBV4-1 and TRBJ2-7; the D gene is possibly TRBD2 (6 bases). CDR1 is MGHRA and CDR2 is YSYEKL in the germline V gene. The CDR3 has 17 amino acids. The CDR3 protein is CASSQEHIAVSSYEQYF. Here the CDR3 DNA reads TGCGCCAGCAGCCAAGAGCATATAGCGGTGAGCTCCTATGAGCAGTACTTC.

The chain links TRBV11-2 to TRBJ2-1; 9 positions match TRBD1. The CDR3 loop spans 13 amino acids. Germline CDR1 and CDR2: SGHAT and FQNNGV. The CDR3 here is CDSSPDRGSDQFF. CDR3 sequence (DNA): TGTGATAGCAGCCCCGACAGGGGGAGTGACCAGTTCTTC.

The sample holds one count of this clonotype. At one boundary the junction diverges from the germline segment, which might be a read error. The rearrangement joins TRBV28 to TRBJ1-5; possible D gene TRBD1, 6 bases. Germline V lookup: CDR1 MDHEN, CDR2 SYDVKM. The CDR3 contains 14 residues. CDR3 bases: TGTGCCAGCATCGAGGGGGTGTCTGCCCAGCCCCGGCACTTT. Translation gives CASIEGVSAQPRHF.

As to this clonotype: A read error is possible here, since a much larger clone lies one base away. The conserved closing phenylalanine or tryptophan is absent in this CDR3, likely reflecting a read error. CDR3 region: CASSFQGASYGYTY. CDR3 nucleotides: TGTGCCAGCAGCTTCCAGGGGGCTAGCTATGGCTACACCTAC. This rearrangement joins TRBV5-4 to TRBJ1-2, with 8 bases aligning to TRBD1. Losses at the gene ends were 2 bases for V and 4 bases for J; bases not matched to a gene: 4. Germline V lookup: CDR1 SGHNT, CDR2 YYREEE (reference sequence). The length of the CDR3 is 14 residues.

Notes on this clonotype: Possible read error: a much larger clone is one base away. The V and J genes are TRBV12-3 or TRBV12-4 and TRBJ2-3; the match to TRBD2 covers 15 bases. The CDR3 loop spans 19 amino acids. Trimming at V came to 5 bases and at J to 2 bases, leaving 11 bases not matched to a gene. The CDR3 coding sequence is TGTGCCAGCAGTCCCTGGACTAGCGGGAGGGCCGTTAACACAGATACGCAGTATTTT. This gives the protein CASSPWTSGRAVNTDTQYF.

This clonotype was detected a few times. The rearrangement links TRBV9 to TRBJ2-7, with D possibly matching TRBD2 (5 bases). The V gene lost 4 bases and the J gene lost 1 base, with 12 bases spanning the gap. CDR3 length equals 14 residues. Germline CDR1 is SGDLS and CDR2 is YYNGEE. Written as DNA, the CDR3 is TGTGCCAGCAGCCCAGGACTGAAATCCTACGAGCAGTACTTC. It encodes CASSPGLKSYEQYF.

This chain links TRBV5-1 with TRBJ2-5; a possible D gene is TRBD1 (6 bases). V shed 1 base and J shed 14 bases, with 21 bases lying between them. The CDR3 runs 14 residues. Germline CDR1 and CDR2: SGHRS and YFSETQ. CDR3 protein: CASSLNRVVREQYF. The CDR3 nucleotides read TGCGCCAGCAGCTTGAACAGGGTGGTCCGAGAGCAATACTTC. Full variable domain (missing parts from reference TRBV5-1 and TRBJ2-5): KAGVTQTPRYLIKTRGQQVTLSCSPISGHRSVSWYQQTPGQGLQFLFEYFSETQRNKGNFPGRFSGRQFSNSRSEMNVSTLELGDSALYLCASSLNRVVREQYFGPGTRLLVL.

The rearrangement joins TRBV29-1 to TRBJ2-7; 10 positions match TRBD1. The CDR3 totals 13 residues. Germline V gives CDR1 SQVTM, CDR2 ANQGSEA. With V trimmed by 5 bases and J by 11 bases, 12 bases remained unmatched. CDR3 region: CSVYGTGVGEKYF. The CDR3 coding sequence is TGCAGCGTTTATGGGACAGGGGTGGGCGAAAAGTACTTC.

As for this clonotype: A read error is possible here, since a much larger clone lies one base away. The rearrangement uses TRBV10-3 and TRBJ2-2; possible D gene TRBD1, 6 bases. The CDR3 covers 17 residues. The V end lost 6 bases, the J end lost 1 base, and 18 bases lay between the germline ends. Germline V gene data show CDR1 as ENHRY and CDR2 as SYGVKD. DNA of the CDR3: TGTGCCATCAGCCACGACAGGCCCCGGGGGAACACCGGGGAGCTGTTTTTT. This codes for CAISHDRPRGNTGELFF.

As DNA, the CDR3 is TGTGCCAGCAGCCCCGCGGTGGGGGGGGATGAGCAGTTCTTC. It yields the protein CASSPAVGGDEQFF. The chain joins TRBV6-5 to TRBJ2-1, with 7 bases identical to TRBD2. This CDR3 spans 14 amino acids. Germline V gene lookup returns CDR1 MNHEY and CDR2 SVGAGI. V shed 6 bases and J 8 bases; nucleotides not matched to a gene: 10.